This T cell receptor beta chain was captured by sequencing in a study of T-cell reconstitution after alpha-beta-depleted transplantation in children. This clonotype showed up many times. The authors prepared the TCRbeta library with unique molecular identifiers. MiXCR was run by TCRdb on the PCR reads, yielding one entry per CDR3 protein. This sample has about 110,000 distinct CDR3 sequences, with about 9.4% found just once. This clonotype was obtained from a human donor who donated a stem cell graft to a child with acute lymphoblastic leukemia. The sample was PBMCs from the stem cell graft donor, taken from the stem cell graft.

The CDR3 bases are TGTGCCAGCAGCTTAGCTCCCGGGTTAACAGGGGCTGGCTACACCTTC. Protein product: CASSLAPGLTGAGYTF. V usage is TRBV7-9 and J usage is TRBJ1-2, with TRBD1 matching over 7 bases. The CDR3 extends over 16 amino acids. CDR1 and CDR2 from the germline V gene are SEHNR and FQNEAQ (reference sequence). With 0 bases clipped from V and 7 bases from J, the junction kept 11 bases outside the gene matches.